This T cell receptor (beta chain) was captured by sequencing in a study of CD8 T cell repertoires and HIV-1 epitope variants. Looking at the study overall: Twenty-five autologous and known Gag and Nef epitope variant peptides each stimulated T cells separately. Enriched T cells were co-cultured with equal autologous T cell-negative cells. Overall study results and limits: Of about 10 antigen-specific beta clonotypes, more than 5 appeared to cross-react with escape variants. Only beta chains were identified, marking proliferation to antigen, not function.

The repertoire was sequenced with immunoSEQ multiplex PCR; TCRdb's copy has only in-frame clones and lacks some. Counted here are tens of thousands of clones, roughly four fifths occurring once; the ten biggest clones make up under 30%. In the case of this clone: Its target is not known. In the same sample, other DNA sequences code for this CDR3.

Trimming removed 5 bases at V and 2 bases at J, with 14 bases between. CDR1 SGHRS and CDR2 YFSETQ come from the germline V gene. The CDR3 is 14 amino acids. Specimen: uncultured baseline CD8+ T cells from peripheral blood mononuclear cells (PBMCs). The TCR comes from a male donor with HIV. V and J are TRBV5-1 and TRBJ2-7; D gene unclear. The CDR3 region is CASSSAAGTYEQYF. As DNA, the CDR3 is TGCGCCAGCAGTTCCGCAGCTGGGACCTACGAGCAGTACTTC.